The 15 T cell receptor beta chains below come from one sample, sequenced in a study of shared clonotypes between healthy human individuals. Sequencing was performed with immunoSEQ multiplex PCR; in TCRdb, only in-frame clones are kept and a portion is missing. The sample holds over 2 million clones, about 95% seen once. Sequenced input: naive CD4+ T cells sorted from blood. The sample's subset: CD45RA+ positively selected. These receptors all stem from a young man in good health.

This clone was detected once. The V gene is TRBV2, the J gene TRBJ2-5; D may be TRBD2 (5 bases). Germline values: CDR1 SNHLY, CDR2 FYNNEI. CDR3 length equals 12 residues. Deletions cut 0 bases from V and 11 bases from J, with 10 bases between. Written as DNA, the CDR3 is TGTGCCAGCAGTGAAGCCGGCGGGCCGCAGTACTTC. Protein: CASSEAGGPQYF. The full variable domain, its missing parts supplied by reference TRBV2 and TRBJ2-5, is EPEVTQTPSHQVTQMGQEVILRCVPISNHLYFYWYRQILGQKVEFLVSFYNNEISEKSEIFDDQFSVERPDGSNFTLKIRSTKLEDSAMYFCASSEAGGPQYFGPGTRLLVL.

The V gene is TRBV18, the J gene TRBJ2-6; no clear D. This CDR3 is 14 amino acids long. Germline CDR1 and CDR2: KGHSH and LQKENI. V was cut by 4 bases and J by 0 bases, with 4 bases left in between. The chain's CDR3 is CASSLASGANVLTF. The CDR3, as DNA: TGTGCCAGCTCACTCGCCTCTGGGGCCAACGTCCTGACTTTC.

The chain joins TRBV30 to TRBJ1-3; the D gene is possibly TRBD1 (5 bases). Trimming took 0 bases from V and 3 from J, leaving 9 bases between them. This CDR3 is 14 amino acids long. Germline CDR1 GTSNPN, CDR2 SVGIG (reference sequence). The CDR3 sequence: CAWSVSGVGNTIYF. The DNA for the CDR3 is TGTGCCTGGAGTGTATCGGGGGTTGGAAACACCATATATTTT.

CDR3 sequence reads: CASSLGPPTYEQYF. In DNA, the CDR3 is TGTGCCAGCAGCTTAGGCCCACCCACCTACGAGCAGTACTTC. The V gene is TRBV5-6, the J gene TRBJ2-7; no clear D. The CDR3 extends over 14 amino acids. The germline gives CDR1 SGHDT, CDR2 YYEEEE. Trimming shortened V by 2 bases and J by 2 bases, and 11 bases separated the two germline ends.

Note on this clone: One junction end does not reproduce the germline sequence, and a read error may be involved. V usage is TRBV29-1 and J usage is TRBJ2-1; D unclear. Germline CDR1 is SQVTM and CDR2 is ANQGSEA. The CDR3 has 13 residues. The CDR3 loop reads CSGEGSSYNEQFF. In nucleotides, the CDR3 is TGCAGCGGTGAAGGGTCTAGCTACAATGAGCAGTTCTTC.

V usage is TRBV6-4 and J usage is TRBJ1-5, with 9 bases lining up with TRBD1. The V gene's germline CDR1 is MRHNA and CDR2 SNTAGT. The CDR3 is 17 residues long. The V gene end was trimmed by 2 bases and the J gene end by 0 bases; junction bases not matched to a gene: 5. Here the CDR3 reads CASSDPDRGISNQPQHF. DNA of the CDR3: TGTGCCAGCAGTGACCCAGACAGGGGGATTAGCAATCAGCCCCAGCATTTT.

V gene TRBV6-1 combines with J gene TRBJ1-3; unclear D gene. Germline V gene data show CDR1 as MNHNS and CDR2 as SASEGT. V was shortened by 6 bases and J by 0 bases, with 6 bases between the two germline ends. The CDR3 extends over 13 amino acids. CDR3 nucleotide sequence: TGTGCCAGCAGAATACACTCTGGAAACACCATATATTTT. It yields the protein CASRIHSGNTIYF.

The V gene is TRBV5-4, the J gene TRBJ1-2; 7 nucleotides align to TRBD1. Germline V gene sequence: CDR1 SGHNT, CDR2 YYREEE (reference sequence). The CDR3 runs 14 residues. After removal of 6 bases from V and 3 bases from J, the junction contained 8 bases not matched to a gene. CDR3 in DNA: TGTGCCAGCACCGACAGGGTCTTGGACTATGGCTACACCTTC. This codes for CASTDRVLDYGYTF.

The rearrangement links TRBV15 to TRBJ2-7; no clear D gene. Germline CDR1 is LNHNV and CDR2 is YYDKDF (reference sequence). V lost 5 bases, J lost 4 bases, and 15 bases lay in between. The CDR3 covers 14 residues. This chain's CDR3 is CATSLGLLLYEQYF. CDR3 bases: TGTGCCACCAGCCTGGGTCTCCTACTTTACGAGCAGTACTTC.

Written as DNA, the CDR3 is TGTGCCAGCAGCTTAGGAGGGAGGGGAAATGAAAAACTGTTTTTT. Residues: CASSLGGRGNEKLFF. V and J are TRBV7-2 and TRBJ1-4; a possible D gene is TRBD1 (5 bases). The CDR3 runs 15 residues. The V end was cut by 1 base, the J end by 5 bases, with 11 bases between. The germline CDR1 and CDR2 sequences are SGHTA and FQGNSA. The full variable domain, with the rest looked up from reference TRBV7-2 and TRBJ1-4, is GAGVSQSPSNKVTEKGKDVELRCDPISGHTALYWYRQSLGQGLEFLIYFQGNSAPDKSGLPSDRFSAERTGGSVSTLTIQRTQQEDSAVYLCASSLGGRGNEKLFFGSGTQLSVL.

V usage is TRBV2 and J usage is TRBJ2-7; 8 positions match TRBD1. The junction had 6 bases not matched to a gene; V was cut back by 7 bases and J by 4 bases. CDR1 is SNHLY, CDR2 FYNNEI, per germline. CDR3 length: 13 amino acids. The CDR3 bases are TGTGCCAGCAATCCCGGACAGGGATACGAGCAGTACTTC. This translates into CASNPGQGYEQYF.

The rearrangement uses TRBV27 and TRBJ2-1; 8 bases fit TRBD1. This CDR3 region has 12 residues. Losses at the gene ends were 6 bases for V and 9 bases for J; bases not matched to a gene: 4. CDR1 and CDR2 (germline): MNHEY, SMNVEV (reference sequence). The CDR3 loop reads CASSPGGIEQFF. The CDR3 DNA reads as TGTGCCAGCAGCCCAGGGGGCATTGAGCAGTTCTTC.

The rearrangement joins TRBV4-1 to TRBJ2-3; D perhaps matches TRBD2 (5 bases). V shed 1 base and J shed 2 bases, with 10 bases lying between them. This CDR3 spans 15 amino acids. Germline V CDR1 and CDR2: MGHRA, YSYEKL. In nucleotides, the CDR3 is TGCGCCAGCAGCCAAGTCGGGGTCTCCACAGATACGCAGTATTTT. Protein sequence: CASSQVGVSTDTQYF.

The V and J genes are TRBV6-1 and TRBJ2-7; maybe TRBD2 (5 bases). CDR3 length: 13 residues. The germline V gene has CDR1 MNHNS and CDR2 SASEGT. The V gene lost 6 bases and the J gene lost 7 bases, with 16 bases spanning the gap. The CDR3 spells CASSTNRAGEQYF. CDR3 in DNA: TGTGCCAGCAGCACTAATCGGGCGGGTGAGCAGTACTTC.

This clone was detected only once. This CDR3 is also generated by other DNA sequences in the sample. V gene TRBV30 combines with J gene TRBJ1-2; 10 bases are shared with TRBD1. V shed 3 bases, J shed 4 bases, and the junction held 5 bases outside the gene matches. Germline lookup yields CDR1 GTSNPN and CDR2 SVGIG (reference sequence). The CDR3 spans 14 residues. CDR3 sequence (DNA): TGTGCCTGGAGCGAGGACAGGGGGACCTATGGCTACACCTTC. It yields the protein CAWSEDRGTYGYTF.